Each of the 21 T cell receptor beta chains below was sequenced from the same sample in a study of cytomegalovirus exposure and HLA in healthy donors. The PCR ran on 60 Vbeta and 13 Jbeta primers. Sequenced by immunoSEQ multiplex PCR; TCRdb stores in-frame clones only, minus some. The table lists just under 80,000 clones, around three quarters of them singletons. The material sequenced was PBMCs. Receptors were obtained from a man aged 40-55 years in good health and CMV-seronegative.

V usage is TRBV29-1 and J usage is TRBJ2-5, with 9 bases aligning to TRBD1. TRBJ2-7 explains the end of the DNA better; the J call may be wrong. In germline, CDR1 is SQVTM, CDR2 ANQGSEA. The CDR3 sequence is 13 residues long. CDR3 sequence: CSAGDRAGYEQYF. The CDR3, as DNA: TGCAGCGCTGGGGACAGGGCTGGATACGAGCAGTACTTC.

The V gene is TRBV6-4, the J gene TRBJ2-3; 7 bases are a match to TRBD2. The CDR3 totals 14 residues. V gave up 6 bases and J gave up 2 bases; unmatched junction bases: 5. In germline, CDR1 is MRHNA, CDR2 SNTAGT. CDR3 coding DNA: TGTGCCAGCAGCCCGGGACTACCCACAGATACGCAGTATTTT. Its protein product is CASSPGLPTDTQYF.

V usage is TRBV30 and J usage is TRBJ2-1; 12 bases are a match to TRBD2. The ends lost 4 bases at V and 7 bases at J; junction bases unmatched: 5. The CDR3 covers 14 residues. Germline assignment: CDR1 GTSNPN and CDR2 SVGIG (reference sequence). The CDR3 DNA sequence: TGTGCCTGGAAACTAGCGGGAGGTGGGAATGAGCAGTTCTTC. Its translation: CAWKLAGGGNEQFF. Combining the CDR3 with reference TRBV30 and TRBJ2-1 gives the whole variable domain SQTIHQWPATLVQPVGSPLSLECTVEGTSNPNLYWYRQAAGRGLQLLFYSVGIGQISSEVPQNLSASRPQDRQFILSSKKLLLSDSGFYLCAWKLAGGGNEQFFGPGTRLTVL.

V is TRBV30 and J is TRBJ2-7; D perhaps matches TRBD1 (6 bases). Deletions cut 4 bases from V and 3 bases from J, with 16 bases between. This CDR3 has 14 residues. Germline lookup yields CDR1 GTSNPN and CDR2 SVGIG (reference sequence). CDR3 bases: TGTGCCTGGAAGGTGGGCAGGGGAATCTACGAGCAGTACTTC. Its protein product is CAWKVGRGIYEQYF.

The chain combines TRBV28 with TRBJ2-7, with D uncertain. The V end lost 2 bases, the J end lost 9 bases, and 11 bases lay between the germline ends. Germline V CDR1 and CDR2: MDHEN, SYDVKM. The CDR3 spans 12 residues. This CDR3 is CASSLPGFPQYF. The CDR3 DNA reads TGTGCCAGCAGTTTACCCGGGTTTCCGCAGTACTTC.

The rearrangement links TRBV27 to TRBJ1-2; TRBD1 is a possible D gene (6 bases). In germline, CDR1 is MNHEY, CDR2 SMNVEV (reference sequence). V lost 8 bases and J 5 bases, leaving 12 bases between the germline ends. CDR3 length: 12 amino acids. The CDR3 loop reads CASGRDTYGYTF. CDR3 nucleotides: TGTGCCAGCGGACGGGACACTTATGGCTACACCTTC.

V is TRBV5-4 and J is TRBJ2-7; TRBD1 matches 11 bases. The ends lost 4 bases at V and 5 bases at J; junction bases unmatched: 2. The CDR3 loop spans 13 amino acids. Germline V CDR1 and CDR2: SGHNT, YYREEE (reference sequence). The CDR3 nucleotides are TGTGCCAGCAGCCCGGACAGGGGGCACGAGCAGTACTTC. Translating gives CASSPDRGHEQYF.

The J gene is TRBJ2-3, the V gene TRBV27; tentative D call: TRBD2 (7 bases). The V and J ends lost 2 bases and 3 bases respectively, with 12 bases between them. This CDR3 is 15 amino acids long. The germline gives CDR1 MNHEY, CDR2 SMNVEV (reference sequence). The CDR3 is CASSLRGGGTDTQYF. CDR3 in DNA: TGTGCCAGCAGTTTACGGGGAGGGGGAACAGATACGCAGTATTTT.

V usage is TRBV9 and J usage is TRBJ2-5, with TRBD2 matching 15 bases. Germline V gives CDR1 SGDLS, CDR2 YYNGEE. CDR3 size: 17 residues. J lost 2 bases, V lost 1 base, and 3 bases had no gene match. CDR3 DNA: TGTGCCAGCAGCGTATTTGGGACTAGCGGGAGGCAAGAGACCCAGTACTTC. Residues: CASSVFGTSGRQETQYF.

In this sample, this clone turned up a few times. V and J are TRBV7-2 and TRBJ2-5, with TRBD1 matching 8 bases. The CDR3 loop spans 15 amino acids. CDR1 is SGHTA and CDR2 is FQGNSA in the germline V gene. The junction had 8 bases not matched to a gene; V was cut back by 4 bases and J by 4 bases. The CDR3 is CASSSPGTGRETQYF. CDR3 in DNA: TGTGCCAGCAGCTCTCCCGGGACAGGTAGAGAGACCCAGTACTTC. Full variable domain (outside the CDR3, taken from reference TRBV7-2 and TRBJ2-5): GAGVSQSPSNKVTEKGKDVELRCDPISGHTALYWYRQSLGQGLEFLIYFQGNSAPDKSGLPSDRFSAERTGGSVSTLTIQRTQQEDSAVYLCASSSPGTGRETQYFGPGTRLLVL.

The CDR3 region is CASSQATGTERGEQYF. For the CDR3, the DNA is TGTGCCAGCAGCCAAGCGACCGGGACAGAGAGGGGCGAGCAGTACTTC. This chain joins TRBV4-2 and TRBJ2-7; 7 bases align to TRBD1. From germline, CDR1 is LGHNA and CDR2 YNFKEQ. V gave up 1 base and J gave up 6 bases; unmatched junction bases: 12. The length of the CDR3 is 16 residues.

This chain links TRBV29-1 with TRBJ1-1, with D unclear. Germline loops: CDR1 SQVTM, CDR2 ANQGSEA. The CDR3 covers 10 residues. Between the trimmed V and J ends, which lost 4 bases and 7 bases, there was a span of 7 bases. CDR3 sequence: CSVGGIEAFF. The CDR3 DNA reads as TGCAGCGTTGGTGGCATTGAAGCTTTCTTT.

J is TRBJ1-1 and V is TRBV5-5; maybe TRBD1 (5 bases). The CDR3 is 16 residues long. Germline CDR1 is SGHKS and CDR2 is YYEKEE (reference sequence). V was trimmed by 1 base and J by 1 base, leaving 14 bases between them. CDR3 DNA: TGTGCCAGCAGCTTGCTGGTAGGGGCGAGGAACACTGAAGCTTTCTTT. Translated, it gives CASSLLVGARNTEAFF.

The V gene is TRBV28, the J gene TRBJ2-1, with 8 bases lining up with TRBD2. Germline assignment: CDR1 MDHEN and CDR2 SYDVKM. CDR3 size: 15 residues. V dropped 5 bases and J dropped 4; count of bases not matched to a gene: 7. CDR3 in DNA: TGTGCCAGCAGTACCCGGGAGCGGGAGTACAATGAGCAGTTCTTC. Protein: CASSTREREYNEQFF.

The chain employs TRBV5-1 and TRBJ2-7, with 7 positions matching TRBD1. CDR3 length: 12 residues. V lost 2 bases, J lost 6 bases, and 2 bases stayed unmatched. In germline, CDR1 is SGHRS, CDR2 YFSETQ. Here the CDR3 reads CASSLTGVEQYF. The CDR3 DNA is TGCGCCAGCAGCTTAACAGGGGTCGAGCAGTACTTC.

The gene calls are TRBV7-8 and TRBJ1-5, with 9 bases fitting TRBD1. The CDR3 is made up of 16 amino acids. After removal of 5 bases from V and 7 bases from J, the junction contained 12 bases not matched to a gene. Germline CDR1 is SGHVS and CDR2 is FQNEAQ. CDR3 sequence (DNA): TGTGCCAGCAGCCCCCAAATGGGACAGGGATACCAGCCCCAGCATTTT. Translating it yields CASSPQMGQGYQPQHF.

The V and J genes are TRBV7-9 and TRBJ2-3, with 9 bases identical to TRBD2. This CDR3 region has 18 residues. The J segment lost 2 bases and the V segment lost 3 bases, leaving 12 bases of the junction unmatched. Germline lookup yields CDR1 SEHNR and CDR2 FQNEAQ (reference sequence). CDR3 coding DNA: TGTGCCAGCAGCTTTGATGCGGGAGGGCCCCCGGCCACAGATACGCAGTATTTT. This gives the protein CASSFDAGGPPATDTQYF. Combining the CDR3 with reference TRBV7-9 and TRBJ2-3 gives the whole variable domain DTGVSQNPRHKITKRGQNVTFRCDPISEHNRLYWYRQTLGQGPEFLTYFQNEAQLEKSRLLSDRFSAERPKGSFSTLEIQRTEQGDSAMYLCASSFDAGGPPATDTQYFGPGTRLTVL.

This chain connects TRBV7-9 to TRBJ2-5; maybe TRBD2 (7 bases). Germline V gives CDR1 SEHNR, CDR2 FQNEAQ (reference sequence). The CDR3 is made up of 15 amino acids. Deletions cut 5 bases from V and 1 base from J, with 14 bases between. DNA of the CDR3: TGTGCCAGCAGCCTAACGAGGGGGGGCCAAGAGACCCAGTACTTC. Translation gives CASSLTRGGQETQYF.

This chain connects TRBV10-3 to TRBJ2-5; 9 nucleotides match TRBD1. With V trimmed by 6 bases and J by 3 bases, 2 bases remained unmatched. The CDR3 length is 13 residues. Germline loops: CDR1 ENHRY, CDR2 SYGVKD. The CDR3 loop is CAIRGTGKETQYF. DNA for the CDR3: TGTGCCATCAGGGGGACAGGGAAAGAGACCCAGTACTTC.

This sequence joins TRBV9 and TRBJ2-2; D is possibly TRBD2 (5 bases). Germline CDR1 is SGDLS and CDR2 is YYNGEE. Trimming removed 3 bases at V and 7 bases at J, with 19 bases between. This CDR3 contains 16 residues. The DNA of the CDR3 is TGTGCCAGCAGCGACAAGCGGATGAACTATATCGGGGAGCTGTTTTTT. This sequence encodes CASSDKRMNYIGELFF.

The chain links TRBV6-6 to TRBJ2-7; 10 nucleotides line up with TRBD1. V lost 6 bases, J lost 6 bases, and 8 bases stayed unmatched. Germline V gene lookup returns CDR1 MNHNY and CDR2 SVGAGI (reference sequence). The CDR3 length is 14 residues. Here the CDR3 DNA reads TGTGCCAGCAGGCCGGGGACAGGGGCCGCCGAGCAGTACTTC. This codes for CASRPGTGAAEQYF.